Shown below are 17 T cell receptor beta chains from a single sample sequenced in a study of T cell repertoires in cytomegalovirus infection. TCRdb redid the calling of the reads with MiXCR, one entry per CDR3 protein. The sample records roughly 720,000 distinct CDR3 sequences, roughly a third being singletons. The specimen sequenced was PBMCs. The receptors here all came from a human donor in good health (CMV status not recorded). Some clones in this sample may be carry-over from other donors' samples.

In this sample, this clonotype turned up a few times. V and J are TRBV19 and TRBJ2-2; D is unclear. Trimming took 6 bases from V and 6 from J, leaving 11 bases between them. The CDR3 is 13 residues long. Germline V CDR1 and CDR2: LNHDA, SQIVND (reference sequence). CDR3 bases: TGTGCCAGTAGCCCGGTGGGGTCCGGGGAGCTGTTTTTT. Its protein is CASSPVGSGELFF.

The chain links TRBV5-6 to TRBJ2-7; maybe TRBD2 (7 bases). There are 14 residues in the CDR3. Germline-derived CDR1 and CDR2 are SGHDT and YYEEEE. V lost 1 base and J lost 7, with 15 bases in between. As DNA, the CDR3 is TGTGCCAGCAGCTTGAGGGGGGGGCGAGAGGAGCAGTACTTC. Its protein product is CASSLRGGREEQYF.

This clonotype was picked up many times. The CDR3 DNA reads TGTGCCAGCAGCCCGATGGGAAGAGATACGCAGTATTTT. Translating gives CASSPMGRDTQYF. The rearrangement links TRBV7-2 to TRBJ2-3; no reliable D call. Per germline, CDR1 SGHTA and CDR2 FQGNSA. Trimming shortened V by 5 bases and J by 5 bases, and 11 bases separated the two germline ends. The CDR3 loop spans 13 amino acids.

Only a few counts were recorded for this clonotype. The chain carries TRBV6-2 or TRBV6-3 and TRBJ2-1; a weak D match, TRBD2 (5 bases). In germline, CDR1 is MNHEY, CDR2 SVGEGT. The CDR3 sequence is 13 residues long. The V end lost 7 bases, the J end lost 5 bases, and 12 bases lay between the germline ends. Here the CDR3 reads CASTPTRNNEQFF. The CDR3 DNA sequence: TGTGCCAGCACCCCCACTAGGAACAATGAGCAGTTCTTC.

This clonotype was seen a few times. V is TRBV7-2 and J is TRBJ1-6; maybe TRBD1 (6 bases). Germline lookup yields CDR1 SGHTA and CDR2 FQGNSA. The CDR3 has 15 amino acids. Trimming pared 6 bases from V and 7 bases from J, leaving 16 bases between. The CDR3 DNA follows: TGTGCCAGCAGACGCGGGACAACGGTAAATTCACCCCTCCACTTT. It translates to CASRRGTTVNSPLHF.

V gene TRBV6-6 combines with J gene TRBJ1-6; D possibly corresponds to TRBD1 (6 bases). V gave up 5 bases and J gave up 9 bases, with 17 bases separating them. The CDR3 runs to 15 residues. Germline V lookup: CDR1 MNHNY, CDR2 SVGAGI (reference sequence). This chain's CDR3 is CASSKQGPLGSPLHF. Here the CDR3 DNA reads TGTGCCAGCAGTAAACAGGGTCCCCTAGGTTCACCCCTCCACTTT.

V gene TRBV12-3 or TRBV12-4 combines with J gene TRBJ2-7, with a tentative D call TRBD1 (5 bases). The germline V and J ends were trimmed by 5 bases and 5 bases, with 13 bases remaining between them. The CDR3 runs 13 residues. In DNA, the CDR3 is TGTGCCAGCAGTCTTCAGGGTACCCACGAGCAGTACTTC. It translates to CASSLQGTHEQYF.

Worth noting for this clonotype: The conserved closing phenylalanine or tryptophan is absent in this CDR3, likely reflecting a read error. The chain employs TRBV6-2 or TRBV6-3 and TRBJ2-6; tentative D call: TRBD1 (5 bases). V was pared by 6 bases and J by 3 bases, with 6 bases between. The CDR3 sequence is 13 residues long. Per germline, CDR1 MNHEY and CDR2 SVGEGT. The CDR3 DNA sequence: TGTGCCAGCAGCAGGGATGGGGCCAACGTCCTGACTTAC. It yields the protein CASSRDGANVLTY.

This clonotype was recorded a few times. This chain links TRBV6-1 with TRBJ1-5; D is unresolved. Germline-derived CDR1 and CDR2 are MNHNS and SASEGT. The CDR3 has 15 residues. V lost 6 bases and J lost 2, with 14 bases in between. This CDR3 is CASRAADLGNQPQHF. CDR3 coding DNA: TGTGCCAGCAGGGCGGCGGACCTTGGCAATCAGCCCCAGCATTTT.

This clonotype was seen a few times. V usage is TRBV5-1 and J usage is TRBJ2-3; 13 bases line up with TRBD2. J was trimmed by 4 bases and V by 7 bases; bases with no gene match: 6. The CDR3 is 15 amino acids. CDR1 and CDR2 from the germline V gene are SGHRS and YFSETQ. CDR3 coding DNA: TGCGCCAGCGCATCCGGGACTAGCGGGGCAGATACGCAGTATTTT. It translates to CASASGTSGADTQYF.

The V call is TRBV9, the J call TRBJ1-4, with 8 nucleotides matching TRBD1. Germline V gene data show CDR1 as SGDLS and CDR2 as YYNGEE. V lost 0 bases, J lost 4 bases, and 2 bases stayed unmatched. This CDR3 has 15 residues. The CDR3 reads CASSVEGQVNEKLFF. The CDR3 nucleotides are TGTGCCAGCAGCGTAGAGGGACAGGTTAATGAAAAACTGTTTTTT.

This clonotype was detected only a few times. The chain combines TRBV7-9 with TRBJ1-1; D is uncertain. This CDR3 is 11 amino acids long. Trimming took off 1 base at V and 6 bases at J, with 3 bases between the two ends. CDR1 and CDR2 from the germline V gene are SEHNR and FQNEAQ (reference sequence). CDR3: CASSLEPEAFF. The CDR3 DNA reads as TGTGCCAGCAGCTTAGAGCCTGAAGCTTTCTTT.

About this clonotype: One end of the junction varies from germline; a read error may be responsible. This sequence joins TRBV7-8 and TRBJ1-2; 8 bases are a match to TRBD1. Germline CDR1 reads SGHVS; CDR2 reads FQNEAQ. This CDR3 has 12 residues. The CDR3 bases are TGTGCCAGCAGCTCGGGACAGGCTGCTCGTGGCTTC. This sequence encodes CASSSGQAARGF.

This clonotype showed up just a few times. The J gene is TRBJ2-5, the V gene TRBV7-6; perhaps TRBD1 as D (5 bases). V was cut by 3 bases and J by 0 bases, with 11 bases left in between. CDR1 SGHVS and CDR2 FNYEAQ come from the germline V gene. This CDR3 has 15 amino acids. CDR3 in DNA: TGTGCCAGCAGCTTGGACATCCTGTACCAAGAGACCCAGTACTTC. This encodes CASSLDILYQETQYF.

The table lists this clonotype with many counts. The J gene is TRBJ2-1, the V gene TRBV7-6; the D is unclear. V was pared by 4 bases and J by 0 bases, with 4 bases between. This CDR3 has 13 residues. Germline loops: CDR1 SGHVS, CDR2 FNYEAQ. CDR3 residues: CASSWSSYNEQFF. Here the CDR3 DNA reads TGTGCCAGCAGCTGGAGCTCCTACAATGAGCAGTTCTTC.

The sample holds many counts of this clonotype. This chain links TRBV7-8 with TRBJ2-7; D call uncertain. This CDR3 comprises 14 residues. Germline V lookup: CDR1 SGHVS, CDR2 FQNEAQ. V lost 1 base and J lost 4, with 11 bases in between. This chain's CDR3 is CASSLGRSSYEQYF. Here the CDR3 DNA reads TGTGCCAGCAGCTTAGGTCGCAGCTCATACGAGCAGTACTTC. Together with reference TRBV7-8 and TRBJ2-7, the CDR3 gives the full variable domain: GAGVSQSPRYKVAKRGQDVALRCDPISGHVSLFWYQQALGQGPEFLTYFQNEAQLDKSGLPSDRFFAERPEGSVSTLKIQRTQQEDSAVYLCASSLGRSSYEQYFGPGTRLTVT.

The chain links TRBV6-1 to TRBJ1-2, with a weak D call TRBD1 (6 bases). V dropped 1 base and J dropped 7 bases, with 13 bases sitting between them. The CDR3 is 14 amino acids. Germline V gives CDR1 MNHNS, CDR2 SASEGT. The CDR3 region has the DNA TGTGCCAGCAGTGAAGAACAGGGTGGCGGTGGCTACACCTTC. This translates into CASSEEQGGGGYTF.